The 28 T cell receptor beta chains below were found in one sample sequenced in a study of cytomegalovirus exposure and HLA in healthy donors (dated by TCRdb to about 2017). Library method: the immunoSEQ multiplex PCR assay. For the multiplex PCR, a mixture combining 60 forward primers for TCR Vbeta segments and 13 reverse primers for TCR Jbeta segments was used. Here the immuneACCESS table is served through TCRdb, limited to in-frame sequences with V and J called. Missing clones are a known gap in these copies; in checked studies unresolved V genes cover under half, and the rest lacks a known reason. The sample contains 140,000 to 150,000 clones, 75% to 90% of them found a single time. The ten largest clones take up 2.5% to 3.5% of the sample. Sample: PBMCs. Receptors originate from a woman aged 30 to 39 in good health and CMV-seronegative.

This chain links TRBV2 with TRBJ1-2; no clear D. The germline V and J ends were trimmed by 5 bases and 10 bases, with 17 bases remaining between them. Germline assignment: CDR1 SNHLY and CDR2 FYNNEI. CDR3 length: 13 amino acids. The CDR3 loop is CASSYGSGRDYTF. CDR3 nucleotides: TGTGCCAGCAGTTACGGTTCGGGGAGGGACTACACCTTC.

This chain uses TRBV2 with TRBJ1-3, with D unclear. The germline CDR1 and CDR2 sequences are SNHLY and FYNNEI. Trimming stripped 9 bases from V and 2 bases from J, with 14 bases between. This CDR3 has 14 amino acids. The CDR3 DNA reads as TGTGCCAGTAGCGGAGAGTGGGCTGGAAACACCATATATTTT. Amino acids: CASSGEWAGNTIYF.

CDR3 loop: CASSLQGGLVQETQYF. CDR3 DNA sequence: TGCGCCAGCAGCCTCCAGGGGGGATTAGTACAAGAGACCCAGTACTTC. V usage is TRBV4-1 and J usage is TRBJ2-5, with D perhaps TRBD1 (7 bases). V dropped 4 bases and J dropped 2 bases, with 17 bases sitting between them. CDR1 is MGHRA and CDR2 is YSYEKL in the germline V gene. The CDR3 has 16 residues.

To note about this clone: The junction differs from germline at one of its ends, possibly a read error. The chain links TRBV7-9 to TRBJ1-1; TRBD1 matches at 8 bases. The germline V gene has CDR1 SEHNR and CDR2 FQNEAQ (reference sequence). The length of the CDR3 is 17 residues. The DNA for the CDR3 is TGTTCCAGCAGCTTAGGTGGACAGGGTCGGTTTAACGCTGAAGCTTTCTTT. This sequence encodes CSSSLGGQGRFNAEAFF.

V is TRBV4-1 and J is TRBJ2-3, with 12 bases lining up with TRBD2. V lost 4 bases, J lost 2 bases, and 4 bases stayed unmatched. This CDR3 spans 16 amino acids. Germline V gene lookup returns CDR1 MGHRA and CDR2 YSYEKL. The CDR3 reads CASSLRTSGTTDTQYF. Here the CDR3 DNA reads TGCGCCAGCAGCCTTCGGACTAGCGGGACCACAGATACGCAGTATTTT.

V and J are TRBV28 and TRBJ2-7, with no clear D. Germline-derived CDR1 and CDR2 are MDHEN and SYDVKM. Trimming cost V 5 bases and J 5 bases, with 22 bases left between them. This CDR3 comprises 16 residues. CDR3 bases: TGTGCCAGCAGTACAATATCCCGCGGATCGACGGACGAGCAGTACTTC. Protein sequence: CASSTISRGSTDEQYF. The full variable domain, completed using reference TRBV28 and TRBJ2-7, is DVKVTQSSRYLVKRTGEKVFLECVQDMDHENMFWYRQDPGLGLRLIYFSYDVKMKEKGDIPEGYSVSREKKERFSLILESASTNQTSMYLCASSTISRGSTDEQYFGPGTRLTVT.

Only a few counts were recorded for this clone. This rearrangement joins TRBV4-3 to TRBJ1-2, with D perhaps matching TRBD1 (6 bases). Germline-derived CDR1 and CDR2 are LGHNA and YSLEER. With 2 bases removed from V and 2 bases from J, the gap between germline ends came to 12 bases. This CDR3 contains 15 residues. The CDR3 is CASSQTQGLNYGYTF. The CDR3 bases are TGCGCCAGCAGCCAAACACAGGGATTAAACTATGGCTACACCTTC.

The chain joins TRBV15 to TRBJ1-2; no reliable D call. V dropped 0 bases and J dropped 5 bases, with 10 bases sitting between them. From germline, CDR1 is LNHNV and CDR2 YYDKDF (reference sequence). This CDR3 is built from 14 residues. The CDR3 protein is CATSRDRVTYGYTF. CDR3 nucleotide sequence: TGTGCCACCAGCAGAGATCGGGTCACTTATGGCTACACCTTC.

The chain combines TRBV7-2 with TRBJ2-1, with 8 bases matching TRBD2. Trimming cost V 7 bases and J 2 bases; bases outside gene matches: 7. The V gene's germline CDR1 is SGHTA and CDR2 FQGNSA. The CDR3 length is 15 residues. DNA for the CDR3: TGTGCCAGCACCACCGGGACTAGTGCCTACAATGAGCAGTTCTTC. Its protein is CASTTGTSAYNEQFF.

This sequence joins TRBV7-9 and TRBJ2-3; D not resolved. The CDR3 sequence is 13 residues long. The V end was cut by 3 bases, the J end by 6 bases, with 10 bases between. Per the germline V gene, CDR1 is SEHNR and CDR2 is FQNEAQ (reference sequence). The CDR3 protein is CASSFPSSDTQYF. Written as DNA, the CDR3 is TGTGCCAGCAGCTTCCCGTCGTCGGATACGCAGTATTTT.

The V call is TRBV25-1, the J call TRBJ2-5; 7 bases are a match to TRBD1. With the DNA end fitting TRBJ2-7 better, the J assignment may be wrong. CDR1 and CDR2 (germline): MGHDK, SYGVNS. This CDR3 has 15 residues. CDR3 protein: CASSEGNRGSYEQYF. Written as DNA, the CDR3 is TGTGCCAGCAGTGAAGGGAACAGGGGATCCTACGAGCAGTACTTC.

For the CDR3, the DNA is TGTGCCAGCAGCCCCGAGGGCAGAGGCTCACCCCTCCACTTT. Translated, it gives CASSPEGRGSPLHF. The chain joins TRBV7-9 to TRBJ1-6, with no clear D. The CDR3 is 14 amino acids. Trimming shortened V by 5 bases and J by 10 bases, and 15 bases separated the two germline ends. In germline, CDR1 is SEHNR, CDR2 FQNEAQ (reference sequence).

Written as DNA, the CDR3 is TGCGCCAGCAGGAGATTTGGGATTGGTGGACAGGGGGTCACAGATACGCAGTATTTT. It translates to CASRRFGIGGQGVTDTQYF. The chain links TRBV10-2 to TRBJ2-3, with 10 nucleotides matching TRBD1. There are 19 residues in the CDR3. Germline V lookup: CDR1 WSHSY, CDR2 SAAADI. With 6 bases clipped from V and 2 bases from J, the junction kept 17 bases outside the gene matches.

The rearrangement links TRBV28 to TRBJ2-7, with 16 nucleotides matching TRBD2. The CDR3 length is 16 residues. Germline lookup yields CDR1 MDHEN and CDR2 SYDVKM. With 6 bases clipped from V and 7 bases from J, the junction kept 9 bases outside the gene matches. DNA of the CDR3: TGTGCCAGCAGGACCGGGACTAGCGGGAGGGGTGGGGAGCAGTACTTC. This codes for CASRTGTSGRGGEQYF.

In DNA form, the CDR3 reads TGTGCCTGGAGTGTACGTGGGCTAACCGGGGAGCTGTTTTTT. Translating gives CAWSVRGLTGELFF. The V gene is TRBV30, the J gene TRBJ2-2, with no clear D. The germline CDR1 and CDR2 sequences are GTSNPN and SVGIG (reference sequence). V lost 0 bases, J lost 5 bases, and 10 bases lay in between. The CDR3 length is 14 residues.

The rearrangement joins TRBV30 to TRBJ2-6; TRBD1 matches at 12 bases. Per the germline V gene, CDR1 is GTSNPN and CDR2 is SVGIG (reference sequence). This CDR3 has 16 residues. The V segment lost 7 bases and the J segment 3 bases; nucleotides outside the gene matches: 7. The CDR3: CASPGQGAVGANVLTF. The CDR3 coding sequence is TGTGCCTCCCCGGGACAGGGGGCGGTTGGGGCCAACGTCCTGACTTTC.

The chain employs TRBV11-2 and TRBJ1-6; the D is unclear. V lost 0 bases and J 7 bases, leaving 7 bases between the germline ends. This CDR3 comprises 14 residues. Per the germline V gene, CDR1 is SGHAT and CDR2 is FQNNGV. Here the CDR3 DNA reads TGTGCCAGCAGCTTAGAAGCCCGGAATTCACCCCTCCACTTT. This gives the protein CASSLEARNSPLHF.

Written as DNA, the CDR3 is TGTGCCAGCAGCTACACCGGGACAGGTGGAACTGGAAACACCATATATTTT. Encoded protein: CASSYTGTGGTGNTIYF. V is TRBV7-3 and J is TRBJ1-3; 8 bases align to TRBD1. V shed 4 bases and J 2 bases; nucleotides not matched to a gene: 10. This CDR3 spans 17 amino acids. Germline V CDR1 and CDR2: SGHTA, FQGTGA.

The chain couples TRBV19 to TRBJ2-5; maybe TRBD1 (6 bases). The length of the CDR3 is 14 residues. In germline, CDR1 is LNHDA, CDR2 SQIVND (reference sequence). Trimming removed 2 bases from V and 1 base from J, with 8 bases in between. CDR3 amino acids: CASSITRGQETQYF. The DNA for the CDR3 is TGTGCCAGTAGTATAACCAGGGGCCAAGAGACCCAGTACTTC.

DNA of the CDR3: TGTGCCAGCAGTCCCGGGACAGTAACCTACGAGCAGTACTTC. Its translation: CASSPGTVTYEQYF. The rearrangement links TRBV7-6 to TRBJ2-5; the match to TRBD1 covers 7 bases. The DNA end favors TRBJ2-7, so the J call may be wrong. There are 14 residues in the CDR3. Germline CDR1 is SGHVS and CDR2 is FNYEAQ.

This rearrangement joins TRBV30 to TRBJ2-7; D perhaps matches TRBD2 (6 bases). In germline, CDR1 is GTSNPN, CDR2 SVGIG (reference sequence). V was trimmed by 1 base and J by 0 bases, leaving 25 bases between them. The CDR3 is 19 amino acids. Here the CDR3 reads CAWSAILILGTLNSYEQYF. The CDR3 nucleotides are TGTGCCTGGAGTGCGATACTAATACTAGGGACTCTCAACTCCTACGAGCAGTACTTC.

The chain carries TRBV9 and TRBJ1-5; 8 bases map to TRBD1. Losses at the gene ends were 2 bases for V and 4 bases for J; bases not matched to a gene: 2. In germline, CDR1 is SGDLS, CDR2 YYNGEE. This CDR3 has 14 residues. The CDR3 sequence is CASSVGQGNQPQHF. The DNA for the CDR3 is TGTGCCAGCAGCGTCGGACAGGGAAATCAGCCCCAGCATTTT. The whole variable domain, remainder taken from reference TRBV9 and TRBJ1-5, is DSGVTQTPKHLITATGQRVTLRCSPRSGDLSVYWYQQSLDQGLQFLIQYYNGEERAKGNILERFSAQQFPDLHSELNLSSLELGDSALYFCASSVGQGNQPQHFGDGTRLSIL.

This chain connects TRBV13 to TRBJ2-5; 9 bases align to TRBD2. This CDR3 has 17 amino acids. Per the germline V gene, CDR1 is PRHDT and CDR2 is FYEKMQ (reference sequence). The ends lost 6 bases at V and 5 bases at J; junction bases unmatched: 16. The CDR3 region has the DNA TGTGCCAGCAGTCGACTTGGGCGGGAGGGCCCGGGGGAGACCCAGTACTTC. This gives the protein CASSRLGREGPGETQYF.

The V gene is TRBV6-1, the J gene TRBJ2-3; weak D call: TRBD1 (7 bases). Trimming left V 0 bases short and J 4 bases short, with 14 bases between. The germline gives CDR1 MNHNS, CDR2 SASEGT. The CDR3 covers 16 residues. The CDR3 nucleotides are TGTGCCAGCAGTGAAGCAGGGGGCGCGGGGTCAGATACGCAGTATTTT. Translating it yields CASSEAGGAGSDTQYF.

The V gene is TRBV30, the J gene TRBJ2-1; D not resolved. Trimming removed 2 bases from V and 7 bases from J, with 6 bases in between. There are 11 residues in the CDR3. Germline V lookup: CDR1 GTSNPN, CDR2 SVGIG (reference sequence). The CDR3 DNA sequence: TGTGCCTGGAGTAACCGGAATGAGCAGTTCTTC. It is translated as CAWSNRNEQFF. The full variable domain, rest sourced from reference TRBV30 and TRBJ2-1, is SQTIHQWPATLVQPVGSPLSLECTVEGTSNPNLYWYRQAAGRGLQLLFYSVGIGQISSEVPQNLSASRPQDRQFILSSKKLLLSDSGFYLCAWSNRNEQFFGPGTRLTVL.

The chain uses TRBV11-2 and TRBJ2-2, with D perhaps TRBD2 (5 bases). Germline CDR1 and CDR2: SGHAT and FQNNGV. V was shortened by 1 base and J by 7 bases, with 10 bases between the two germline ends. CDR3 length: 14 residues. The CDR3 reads CASSLGVGDGELFF. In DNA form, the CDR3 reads TGTGCCAGCAGCTTAGGAGTGGGAGACGGGGAGCTGTTTTTT.

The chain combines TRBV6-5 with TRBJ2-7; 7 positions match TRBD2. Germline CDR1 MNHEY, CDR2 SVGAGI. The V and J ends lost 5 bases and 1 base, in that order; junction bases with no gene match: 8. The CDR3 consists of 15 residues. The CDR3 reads CASSPPGGRSYEQYF. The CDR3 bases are TGTGCCAGCAGTCCACCGGGGGGTAGATCCTACGAGCAGTACTTC.

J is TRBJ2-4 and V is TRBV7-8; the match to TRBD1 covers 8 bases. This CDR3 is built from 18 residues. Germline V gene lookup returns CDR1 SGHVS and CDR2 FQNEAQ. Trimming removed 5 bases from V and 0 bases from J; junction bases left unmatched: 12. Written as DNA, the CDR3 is TGTGCCAGCAGCCCCCAGGGGGCGTCCCCACTAGCCAAAAACATTCAGTACTTC. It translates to CASSPQGASPLAKNIQYF. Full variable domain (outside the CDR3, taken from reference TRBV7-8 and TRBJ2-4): GAGVSQSPRYKVAKRGQDVALRCDPISGHVSLFWYQQALGQGPEFLTYFQNEAQLDKSGLPSDRFFAERPEGSVSTLKIQRTQQEDSAVYLCASSPQGASPLAKNIQYFGAGTRLSVL.